Sequencing of this T cell receptor beta chain was carried out in a study of blood T cell repertoires in COVID-19. Background on the study: The analysed material was cDNA or gDNA that came from T cells, B-cell-depleted T cells, or PBMCs.

CDR3 size: 13 residues. Germline V gene lookup returns CDR1 SNHLY and CDR2 FYNNEI. Trimming removed 6 bases from V and 2 bases from J, with 11 bases in between. Seattle patients were enrolled during active infection and followed longitudinally. How the authors handled the data: Cell counts per sample came from amplifying reference gene primers. TCRdb's table, derived via immunoSEQ multiplex PCR, lists solely in-frame clones and lacks some. That table furnishes V, J and clone size, whereas the DNA furnished D and trimming. This sample has about 260,000 clones, with around nine tenths found just once. The receptor was derived from a woman aged 25 to 39 with COVID-19, enrolled during active disease. Sequencing used peripheral blood. V and J are TRBV2 and TRBJ2-7; D is uncertain. Here the CDR3 reads CASRWSQPYEQYF. CDR3 DNA: TGTGCCAGCAGATGGAGCCAGCCCTACGAGCAGTACTTC.